The next 30 T cell receptor beta chains were all read from a single sample in a study of blood T cell repertoires in COVID-19. Measured with immunoSEQ multiplex PCR; TCRdb has only the in-frame clones, and not every one. Of some 330,000 clones in the sample, under 90% were seen once. The sample taken for sequencing was peripheral blood. All receptors derive from a young woman with COVID-19, enrolled during active disease.

The chain uses TRBV21-1 and TRBJ2-1; no check of the table's D call, TRBD2, against the DNA was made. TRBV21-1 is marked as a pseudogene. The CDR3 totals 19 residues. For the CDR3, the DNA is TGTGCCAGCAGCAAAAGGGTAGCTTTCCAGCGGGGGGAGTACAATGAGCAGTTCTTC. It specifies CASSKRVAFQRGEYNEQFF.

The chain has TRBV16 and TRBJ1-2, with TRBD1 matching over 8 bases. V lost 6 bases and J lost 4; bases outside the gene matches: 4. The CDR3 sequence is 13 residues long. The germline CDR1 and CDR2 sequences are KGHSY and FQNENV. CDR3 bases: TGTGCCAGCAGTGGACAGGGTGGCTATGGCTACACCTTC. This sequence encodes CASSGQGGYGYTF.

V usage is TRBV7-6 and J usage is TRBJ1-5; no reliable D call. The CDR3 extends over 14 amino acids. In germline, CDR1 is SGHVS, CDR2 FNYEAQ. The V end lost 6 bases, the J end lost 0 bases, and 9 bases lay between the germline ends. CDR3 sequence reads: CASSPGVSNQPQHF. The CDR3, as DNA: TGTGCCAGCAGTCCCGGGGTTAGCAATCAGCCCCAGCATTTT.

In this sample, this clone turned up a few times. The chain joins TRBV5-5 to TRBJ2-3; no clear D. Germline CDR1 and CDR2: SGHKS and YYEKEE (reference sequence). The length of the CDR3 is 16 residues. Between the trimmed V and J ends, which lost 0 bases and 1 base, there was a span of 12 bases. The CDR3 is CASSLGLLVGTDTQYF. The CDR3 DNA is TGTGCCAGCAGCTTGGGTCTTCTAGTAGGCACAGATACGCAGTATTTT.

V and J are TRBV5-4 and TRBJ2-7; 8 nucleotides line up with TRBD1. The CDR3 extends over 16 amino acids. CDR1 and CDR2 from the germline V gene are SGHNT and YYREEE (reference sequence). V was pared by 2 bases and J by 3 bases, with 10 bases of the junction left unmatched. The CDR3 bases are TGTGCCAGCAGCTTACCTCCGGGGACAGGCCGCTACGAGCAGTACTTC. It encodes CASSLPPGTGRYEQYF. The whole variable domain, filled in from reference TRBV5-4 and TRBJ2-7, reads ETGVTQSPTHLIKTRGQQVTLRCSSQSGHNTVSWYQQALGQGPQFIFQYYREEENGRGNFPPRFSGLQFPNYSSELNVNALELDDSALYLCASSLPPGTGRYEQYFGPGTRLTVT.

The J gene is TRBJ1-2, the V gene TRBV27; D is undetermined. This CDR3 is built from 16 residues. V was pared by 6 bases and J by 1 base, with 18 bases between. Per the germline V gene, CDR1 is MNHEY and CDR2 is SMNVEV (reference sequence). CDR3 amino acids: CASSPIGSVSNYGYTF. In nucleotides, the CDR3 is TGTGCCAGCAGCCCCATCGGAAGCGTCAGTAACTATGGCTACACCTTC.

The rearrangement uses TRBV7-8 and TRBJ2-1; D perhaps matches TRBD1 (5 bases). The germline gives CDR1 SGHVS, CDR2 FQNEAQ. Trimming took off 5 bases at V and 3 bases at J, with 11 bases between the two ends. The CDR3 consists of 14 residues. CDR3 in amino acids: CASSRAGNYNEQFF. Written as DNA, the CDR3 is TGTGCCAGCAGCCGGGCAGGGAACTACAATGAGCAGTTCTTC.

V usage is TRBV7-9 and J usage is TRBJ2-5; D perhaps matches TRBD1 (5 bases). The V gene lost 5 bases and the J gene lost 4 bases, with 23 bases spanning the gap. The CDR3 has 17 residues. Per the germline V gene, CDR1 is SEHNR and CDR2 is FQNEAQ (reference sequence). The CDR3 sequence is CASSQATTEGFRETQYF. In DNA, the CDR3 is TGTGCCAGCAGCCAAGCTACGACAGAAGGGTTTCGAGAGACCCAGTACTTC.

The chain couples TRBV18 to TRBJ1-1; tentative D call: TRBD1 (6 bases). CDR1 is KGHSH and CDR2 is LQKENI in the germline V gene. The CDR3 spans 15 residues. V was trimmed by 0 bases and J by 5 bases, leaving 13 bases between them. DNA of the CDR3: TGTGCCAGCTCACCACCGCAGGGGTTAGGTACTGAAGCTTTCTTT. Its protein product is CASSPPQGLGTEAFF.

The chain is built from TRBV5-1 and TRBJ2-5, with D possibly being TRBD1 (6 bases). CDR3 length: 12 amino acids. Trimming took off 0 bases at V and 10 bases at J, with 10 bases between the two ends. Germline lookup yields CDR1 SGHRS and CDR2 YFSETQ. CDR3 amino acids: CASSLGGLGQYF. CDR3 nucleotides: TGCGCCAGCAGCTTGGGGGGGCTCGGCCAGTACTTC.

This clone has a handful of counts. This chain links TRBV5-1 with TRBJ2-2, with D possibly being TRBD2 (5 bases). The V and J ends lost 4 bases and 4 bases respectively, with 11 bases between them. Germline values: CDR1 SGHRS, CDR2 YFSETQ. CDR3 length equals 14 residues. The CDR3 DNA sequence: TGCGCCAGCAGCGCCCCGGGATTCACCGGGGAGCTGTTTTTT. It codes for CASSAPGFTGELFF.

CDR3 sequence reads: CATKGNRADTEAFF. The CDR3 nucleotides are TGCGCCACCAAAGGTAACAGGGCAGACACTGAAGCTTTCTTT. This chain uses TRBV10-2 with TRBJ1-1; tentative D call: TRBD1 (6 bases). The germline gives CDR1 WSHSY, CDR2 SAAADI. V gave up 10 bases and J gave up 3 bases, with 18 bases separating them. The CDR3 contains 14 residues.

The chain has TRBV7-2 and TRBJ2-5, with a tentative D call TRBD2 (6 bases). The germline gives CDR1 SGHTA, CDR2 FQGNSA. The CDR3 runs to 14 residues. Trimming removed 1 base at V and 5 bases at J, with 11 bases between. CDR3 sequence reads: CASSLVGGLETQYF. As DNA, the CDR3 is TGTGCCAGCAGCTTAGTGGGGGGTCTGGAGACCCAGTACTTC.

The rearrangement joins TRBV2 to TRBJ2-3; perhaps TRBD2 as D (6 bases). V was shortened by 6 bases and J by 1 base, with 14 bases between the two germline ends. Germline lookup yields CDR1 SNHLY and CDR2 FYNNEI. This CDR3 has 15 residues. CDR3 sequence (DNA): TGTGCCAGCAGGGGAGCTAGCGCCGGCACAGATACGCAGTATTTT. This translates into CASRGASAGTDTQYF.

This CDR3 reads CASGGGGQKDGYTF. The DNA for the CDR3 is TGCGCCAGCGGAGGCGGGGGGCAAAAGGATGGCTACACCTTC. The V gene is TRBV23-1, the J gene TRBJ1-2; the D gene is possibly TRBD1 (6 bases). TRBV23-1 is placed among ORFs of uncertain function. This CDR3 has 14 residues. V gave up 8 bases and J gave up 6 bases, with 19 bases separating them.

The chain joins TRBV5-4 to TRBJ1-2, with D hard to call. This CDR3 contains 14 residues. The germline V gene has CDR1 SGHNT and CDR2 YYREEE (reference sequence). V lost 6 bases and J 4 bases, leaving 16 bases between the germline ends. The CDR3 protein is CASTLDGDLYGYTF. For the CDR3, the DNA is TGTGCCAGCACCCTAGACGGAGACCTCTATGGCTACACCTTC.

The chain uses TRBV7-3 and TRBJ2-5; the match to TRBD2 covers 11 bases. This CDR3 is 14 amino acids long. Germline V CDR1 and CDR2: SGHTA, FQGTGA. Trimming cost V 5 bases and J 4 bases; bases outside gene matches: 3. CDR3 protein: CASSLAGGRETQYF. CDR3 DNA: TGTGCCAGCAGCCTAGCGGGGGGACGAGAGACCCAGTACTTC. Looking up the rest from reference TRBV7-3 and TRBJ2-5 gives the full variable domain: GAGVSQTPSNKVTEKGKYVELRCDPISGHTALYWYRQSLGQGPEFLIYFQGTGAADDSGLPNDRFFAVRPEGSVSTLKIQRTERGDSAVYLCASSLAGGRETQYFGPGTRLLVL.

The chain recombines TRBV7-6 with TRBJ2-2; TRBD1 might be the D (5 bases). The ends were cut back, 0 bases at V and 3 bases at J, with 8 bases in the middle. The germline gives CDR1 SGHVS, CDR2 FNYEAQ. CDR3 length: 15 residues. CDR3 in DNA: TGTGCCAGCAGCTTAGCAGGGGCCGACACCGGGGAGCTGTTTTTT. Protein product: CASSLAGADTGELFF.

To note about this clone: Other DNA sequences in this specimen translate into the identical CDR3. This chain uses TRBV2 with TRBJ2-5, with D possibly being TRBD2 (5 bases). Between the trimmed V and J ends, which lost 4 bases and 5 bases, there was a span of 5 bases. The length of the CDR3 is 11 residues. Germline assignment: CDR1 SNHLY and CDR2 FYNNEI. The CDR3 DNA is TGTGCCAGCAGTGGGGAGGAGACCCAGTACTTC. Protein product: CASSGEETQYF.

The chain is built from TRBV7-2 and TRBJ2-5, with D possibly being TRBD1 (5 bases). This CDR3 is 12 amino acids long. The germline V and J ends were trimmed by 4 bases and 5 bases, with 8 bases remaining between them. Germline loops: CDR1 SGHTA, CDR2 FQGNSA. CDR3 bases: TGTGCCAGCAGCTATGGGGCGGAGACCCAGTACTTC. Protein: CASSYGAETQYF.

The CDR3 spells CASSEAQGSRFIYEQYV. CDR3 nucleotide sequence: TGTGCCAGCAGTGAAGCCCAGGGATCACGTTTCATCTACGAGCAGTACGTC. This chain joins TRBV6-1 and TRBJ2-7, with D maybe TRBD1 (5 bases). From germline, CDR1 is MNHNS and CDR2 SASEGT. There are 17 residues in the CDR3. The V gene lost 0 bases and the J gene lost 3 bases, with 18 bases spanning the gap.

The V and J genes are TRBV4-2 and TRBJ2-4; possible D gene TRBD1, 6 bases. The CDR3 has 18 residues. Germline-derived CDR1 and CDR2 are LGHNA and YNFKEQ. With 1 base removed from V and 0 bases from J, the gap between germline ends came to 16 bases. The CDR3: CASSQVTGTSLAKNIQYF. The CDR3 bases are TGTGCCAGCAGCCAAGTTACCGGGACATCCCTAGCCAAAAACATTCAGTACTTC.

The rearrangement uses TRBV7-9 and TRBJ1-4; a possible D gene is TRBD1 (6 bases). There are 15 residues in the CDR3. CDR1 SEHNR and CDR2 FQNEAQ come from the germline V gene (reference sequence). V lost 6 bases to trimming and J lost 0 bases, with 11 bases between them. CDR3 nucleotide sequence: TGTGCCAGCAGTCGTGGACAGACAACTAATGAAAAACTGTTTTTT. This translates into CASSRGQTTNEKLFF.

The CDR3 DNA reads TGTGCCAGCAGCTTGGATGGGACAGGGTCAAAAGCTTTCTTT. This codes for CASSLDGTGSKAFF. The chain recombines TRBV5-4 with TRBJ1-1; the match to TRBD1 covers 9 bases. This CDR3 is 14 amino acids long. Unmatched junction bases numbered 6, after V lost 0 bases and J lost 9 bases. Germline CDR1 is SGHNT and CDR2 is YYREEE (reference sequence).

V usage is TRBV5-1 and J usage is TRBJ1-1; no clear D. The CDR3 has 13 residues. Trimming left V 7 bases short and J 10 bases short, with 20 bases between. Germline V gene data show CDR1 as SGHRS and CDR2 as YFSETQ. The CDR3 sequence is CASGLGGQMGAFF. The CDR3, as DNA: TGCGCCAGCGGCCTCGGCGGCCAGATGGGAGCTTTCTTT.

This chain joins TRBV7-8 and TRBJ1-5, with a tentative D call TRBD1 (5 bases). The V gene's germline CDR1 is SGHVS and CDR2 FQNEAQ. The CDR3 contains 15 residues. V lost 5 bases to trimming and J lost 4 bases, with 15 bases between them. Here the CDR3 reads CASSPVSGLNQPQHF. The CDR3 DNA follows: TGTGCCAGCAGCCCCGTCTCAGGGTTAAATCAGCCCCAGCATTTT.

The chain has TRBV2 and TRBJ1-1; 7 positions match TRBD1. Trimming removed 1 base from V and 2 bases from J; junction bases left unmatched: 4. Germline CDR1 SNHLY, CDR2 FYNNEI. This CDR3 has 15 residues. CDR3 loop: CASSEEGQVNTEAFF. In DNA, the CDR3 is TGTGCCAGCAGTGAAGAAGGACAGGTAAACACTGAAGCTTTCTTT. The full variable domain, its missing parts supplied by reference TRBV2 and TRBJ1-1, is EPEVTQTPSHQVTQMGQEVILRCVPISNHLYFYWYRQILGQKVEFLVSFYNNEISEKSEIFDDQFSVERPDGSNFTLKIRSTKLEDSAMYFCASSEEGQVNTEAFFGQGTRLTVV.

The DNA for the CDR3 is TGCGCCAGCAGCCAAGTGGCGGGGGATCAGCCCCAGCATTTT. It encodes CASSQVAGDQPQHF. The V and J genes are TRBV4-1 and TRBJ1-5; a weak D match, TRBD1 (5 bases). V was clipped by 1 base and J by 5 bases, with 9 bases between them. The germline gives CDR1 MGHRA, CDR2 YSYEKL. There are 14 residues in the CDR3.

The J gene is TRBJ2-2, the V gene TRBV7-8; the match to TRBD2 covers 9 bases. The V segment lost 5 bases and the J segment 6 bases; nucleotides outside the gene matches: 1. Germline lookup yields CDR1 SGHVS and CDR2 FQNEAQ. The length of the CDR3 is 13 residues. The CDR3 loop reads CASSRTSAGELFF. In nucleotides, the CDR3 is TGTGCCAGCAGCCGGACTAGCGCCGGGGAGCTGTTTTTT.

The chain employs TRBV5-4 and TRBJ2-1, with D perhaps matching TRBD2 (7 bases). With 0 bases removed from V and 10 bases from J, the gap between germline ends came to 11 bases. CDR3 length: 13 residues. Germline V gives CDR1 SGHNT, CDR2 YYREEE (reference sequence). The chain's CDR3 is CASSLVGGVEQFF. As DNA, the CDR3 is TGTGCCAGCAGCTTGGTAGGGGGGGTAGAGCAGTTCTTC.